This T cell receptor beta chain was sequenced for a study of shared clonotypes between healthy human individuals. This CDR3 spans 16 amino acids. Germline V gene data show CDR1 as SEHNR and CDR2 as FQNEAQ (reference sequence). J gave up 4 bases and V 4 bases, and 5 bases lay outside the gene matches. Method: immunoSEQ multiplex PCR; TCRdb's copy keeps in-frame clones and lacks some. The sample lists approximately 1.5 million clones; around 98% were seen once. This clonotype was obtained from a man aged 25-40 years in good health. Input material: naive CD4+ T cells sorted from blood. Specified subset: CD45RA+ positively selected. This chain uses TRBV7-9 with TRBJ2-3; 13 bases are shared with TRBD2. CDR3 sequence (DNA): TGTGCCAGCAGCTGGACTAGCGGGAGTTCTTCAGATACGCAGTATTTT. This codes for CASSWTSGSSSDTQYF.